This TCR beta chain was sequenced during a study of blood T cell dynamics during melanoma immunotherapy. Worth noting for this clone: Its specificity is not known.

This CDR3 region has 14 residues. Per the germline V gene, CDR1 is SGHRS and CDR2 is YFSETQ. Trimming took off 0 bases at V and 7 bases at J, with 11 bases between the two ends. Study findings and constraints: PBMC repertoires of eventual disease-control patients split at W3 into clonality or diversity gains.

The time point denotes: week 3, after first cycle of checkpoint inhibitor. The data were produced by immunoSEQ multiplex PCR, yet TCRdb's version contains in-frame clones alone and is incomplete. The data contain under 6,500 clones, 84% of them seen just once; the ten biggest clones take up around 33%. This TCR was recovered from a human donor with melanoma. Some clones in this sample may be carry-over from other donors' samples. The sample was blood, taken from a patient treated with checkpoint blockade. V usage is TRBV5-1 and J usage is TRBJ1-5; D not resolved. For the CDR3, the DNA is TGCGCCAGCAGCTTGGGGGTAGGGAGGCAGCCCCAGCATTTT. It specifies CASSLGVGRQPQHF.